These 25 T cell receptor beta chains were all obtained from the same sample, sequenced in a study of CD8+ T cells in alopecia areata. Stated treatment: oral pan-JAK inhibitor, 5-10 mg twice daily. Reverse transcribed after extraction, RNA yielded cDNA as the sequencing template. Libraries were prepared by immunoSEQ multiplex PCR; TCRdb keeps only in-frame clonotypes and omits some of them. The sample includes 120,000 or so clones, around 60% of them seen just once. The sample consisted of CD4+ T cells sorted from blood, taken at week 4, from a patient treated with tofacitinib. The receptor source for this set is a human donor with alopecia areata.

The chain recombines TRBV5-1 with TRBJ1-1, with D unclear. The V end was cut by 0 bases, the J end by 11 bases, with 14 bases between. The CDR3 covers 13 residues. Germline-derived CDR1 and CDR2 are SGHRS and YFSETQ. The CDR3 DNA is TGCGCCAGCAGCTTGGACGCGGCGGGGAAGGCTTTCTTT. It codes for CASSLDAAGKAFF.

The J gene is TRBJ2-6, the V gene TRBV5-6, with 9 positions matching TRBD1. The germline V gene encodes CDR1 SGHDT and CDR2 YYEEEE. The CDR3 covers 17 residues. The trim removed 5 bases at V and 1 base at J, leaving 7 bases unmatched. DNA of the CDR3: TGTGCCAGCAGACCCGGGACAGGGATATCTGGGGCCAACGTCCTGACTTTC. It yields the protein CASRPGTGISGANVLTF.

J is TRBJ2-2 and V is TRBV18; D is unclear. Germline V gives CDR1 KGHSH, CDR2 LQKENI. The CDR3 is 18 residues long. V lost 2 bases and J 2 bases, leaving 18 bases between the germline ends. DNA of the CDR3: TGTGCCAGCTCACCATACCTCCCGTCAGGACCTAACACCGGGGAGCTGTTTTTT. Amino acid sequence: CASSPYLPSGPNTGELFF.

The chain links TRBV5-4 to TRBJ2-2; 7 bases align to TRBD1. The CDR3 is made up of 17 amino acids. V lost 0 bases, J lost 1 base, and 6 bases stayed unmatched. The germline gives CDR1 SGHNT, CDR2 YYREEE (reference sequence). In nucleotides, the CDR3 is TGTGCCAGCAGCTTGGCCCCGGGACAGCAGAACACCGGGGAGCTGTTTTTT. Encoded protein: CASSLAPGQQNTGELFF.

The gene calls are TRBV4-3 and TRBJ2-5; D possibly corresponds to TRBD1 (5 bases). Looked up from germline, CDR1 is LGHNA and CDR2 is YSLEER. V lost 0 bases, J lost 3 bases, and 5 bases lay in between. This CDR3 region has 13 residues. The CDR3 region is CASSQDREETQYF. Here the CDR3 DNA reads TGCGCCAGCAGCCAAGACAGGGAAGAGACCCAGTACTTC.

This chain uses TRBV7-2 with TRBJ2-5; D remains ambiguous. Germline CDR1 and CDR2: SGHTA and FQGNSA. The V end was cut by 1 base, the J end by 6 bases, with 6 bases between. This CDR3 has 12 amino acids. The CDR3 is CASSLEVKTQYF. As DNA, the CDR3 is TGTGCCAGCAGCTTAGAGGTGAAGACCCAGTACTTC.

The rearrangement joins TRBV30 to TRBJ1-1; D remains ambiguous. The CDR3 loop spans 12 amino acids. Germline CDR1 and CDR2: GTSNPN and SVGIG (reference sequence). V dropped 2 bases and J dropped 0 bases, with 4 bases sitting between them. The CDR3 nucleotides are TGTGCCTGGAGTAGGGTGAACACTGAAGCTTTCTTT. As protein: CAWSRVNTEAFF. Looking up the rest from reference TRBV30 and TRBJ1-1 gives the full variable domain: SQTIHQWPATLVQPVGSPLSLECTVEGTSNPNLYWYRQAAGRGLQLLFYSVGIGQISSEVPQNLSASRPQDRQFILSSKKLLLSDSGFYLCAWSRVNTEAFFGQGTRLTVV.

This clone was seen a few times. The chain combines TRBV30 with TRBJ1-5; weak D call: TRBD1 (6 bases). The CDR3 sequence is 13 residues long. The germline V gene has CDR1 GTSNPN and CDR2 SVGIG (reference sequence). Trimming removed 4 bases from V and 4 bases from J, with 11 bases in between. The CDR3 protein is CAWTLQGNQPQHF. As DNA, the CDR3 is TGTGCCTGGACCCTCCAGGGGAATCAGCCCCAGCATTTT. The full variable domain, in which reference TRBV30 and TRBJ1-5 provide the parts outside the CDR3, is SQTIHQWPATLVQPVGSPLSLECTVEGTSNPNLYWYRQAAGRGLQLLFYSVGIGQISSEVPQNLSASRPQDRQFILSSKKLLLSDSGFYLCAWTLQGNQPQHFGDGTRLSIL.

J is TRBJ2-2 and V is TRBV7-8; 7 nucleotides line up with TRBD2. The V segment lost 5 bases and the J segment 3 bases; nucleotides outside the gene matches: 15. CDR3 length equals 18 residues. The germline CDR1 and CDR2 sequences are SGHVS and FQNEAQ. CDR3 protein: CASSRTGGIGRHTGELFF. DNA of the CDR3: TGTGCCAGCAGCCGAACGGGGGGAATCGGGAGACACACCGGGGAGCTGTTTTTT.

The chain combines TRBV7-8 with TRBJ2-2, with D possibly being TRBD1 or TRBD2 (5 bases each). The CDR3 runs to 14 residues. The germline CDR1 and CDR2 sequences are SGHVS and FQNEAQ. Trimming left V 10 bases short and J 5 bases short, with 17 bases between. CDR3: CATHNGAGTGELFF. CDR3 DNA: TGTGCCACACACAACGGGGCTGGAACCGGGGAGCTGTTTTTT.

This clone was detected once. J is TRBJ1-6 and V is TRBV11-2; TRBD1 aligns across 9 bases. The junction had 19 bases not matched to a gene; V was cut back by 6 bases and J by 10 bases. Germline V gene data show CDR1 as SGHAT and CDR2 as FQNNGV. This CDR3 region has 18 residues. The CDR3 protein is CASRSPGQGGGEGSPLHF. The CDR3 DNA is TGTGCCAGCAGATCCCCGGGACAGGGAGGAGGAGAAGGCTCACCCCTCCACTTT. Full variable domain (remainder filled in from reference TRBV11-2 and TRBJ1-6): EAGVAQSPRYKIIEKRQSVAFWCNPISGHATLYWYQQILGQGPKLLIQFQNNGVVDDSQLPKDRFSAERLKGVDSTLKIQPAKLEDSAVYLCASRSPGQGGGEGSPLHFGNGTRLTVT.

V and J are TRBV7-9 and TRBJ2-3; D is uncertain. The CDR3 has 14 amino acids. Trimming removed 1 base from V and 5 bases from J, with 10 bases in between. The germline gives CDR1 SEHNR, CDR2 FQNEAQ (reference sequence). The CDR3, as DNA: TGTGCCAGCAGCTTAGAGGGCGTTCAAGATACGCAGTATTTT. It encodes CASSLEGVQDTQYF.

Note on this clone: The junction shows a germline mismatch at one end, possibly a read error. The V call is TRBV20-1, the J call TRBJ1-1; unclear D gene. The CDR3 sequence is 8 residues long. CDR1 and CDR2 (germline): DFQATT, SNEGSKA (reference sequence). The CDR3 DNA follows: TGCAGTGCTAGTACTAGGACCTTT. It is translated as CSASTRTF.

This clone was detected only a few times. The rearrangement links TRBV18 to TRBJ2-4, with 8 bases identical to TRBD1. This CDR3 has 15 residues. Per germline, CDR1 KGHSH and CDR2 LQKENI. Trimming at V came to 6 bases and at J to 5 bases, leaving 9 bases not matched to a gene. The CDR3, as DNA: TGTGCCAGCTCGCCCTTGGGACAGGAAGAAAACATTCAGTACTTC. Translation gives CASSPLGQEENIQYF.

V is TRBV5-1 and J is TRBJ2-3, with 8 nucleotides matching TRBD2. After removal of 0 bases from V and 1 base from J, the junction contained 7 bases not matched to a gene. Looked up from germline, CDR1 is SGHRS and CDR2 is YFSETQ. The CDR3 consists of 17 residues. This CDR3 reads CASSLEGSGAGTDTQYF. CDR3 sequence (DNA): TGCGCCAGCAGCTTGGAAGGTAGCGGGGCGGGCACAGATACGCAGTATTTT. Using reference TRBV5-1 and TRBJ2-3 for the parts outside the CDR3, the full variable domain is KAGVTQTPRYLIKTRGQQVTLSCSPISGHRSVSWYQQTPGQGLQFLFEYFSETQRNKGNFPGRFSGRQFSNSRSEMNVSTLELGDSALYLCASSLEGSGAGTDTQYFGPGTRLTVL.

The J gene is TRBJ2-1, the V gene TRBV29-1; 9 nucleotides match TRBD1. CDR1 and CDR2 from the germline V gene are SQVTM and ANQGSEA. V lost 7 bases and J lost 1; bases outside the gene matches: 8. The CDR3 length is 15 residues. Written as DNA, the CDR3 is TGCAGCGCCGAAAGACAGGGGGATTCCTACAATGAGCAGTTCTTC. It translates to CSAERQGDSYNEQFF.

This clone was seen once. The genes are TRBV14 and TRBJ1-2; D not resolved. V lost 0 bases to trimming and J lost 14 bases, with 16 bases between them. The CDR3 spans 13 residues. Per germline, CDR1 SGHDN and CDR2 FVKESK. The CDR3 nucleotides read TGTGCCAGCAGCCAAGATAACCTGGTTGGTGGGACCTTC. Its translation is CASSQDNLVGGTF.

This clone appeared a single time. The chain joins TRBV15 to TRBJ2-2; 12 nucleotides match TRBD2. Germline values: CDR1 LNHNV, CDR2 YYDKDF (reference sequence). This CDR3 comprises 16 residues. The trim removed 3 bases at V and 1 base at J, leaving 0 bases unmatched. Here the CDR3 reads CATSRTSGGNTGELFF. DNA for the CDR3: TGTGCCACCAGCAGGACTAGCGGGGGGAACACCGGGGAGCTGTTTTTT.

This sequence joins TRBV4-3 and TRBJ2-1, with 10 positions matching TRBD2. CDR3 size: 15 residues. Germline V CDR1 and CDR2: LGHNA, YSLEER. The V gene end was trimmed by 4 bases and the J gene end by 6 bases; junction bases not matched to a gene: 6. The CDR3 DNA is TGCGCCAGCAGCCTTGATCTAGCGGGAGTCAATGAGCAGTTCTTC. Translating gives CASSLDLAGVNEQFF.

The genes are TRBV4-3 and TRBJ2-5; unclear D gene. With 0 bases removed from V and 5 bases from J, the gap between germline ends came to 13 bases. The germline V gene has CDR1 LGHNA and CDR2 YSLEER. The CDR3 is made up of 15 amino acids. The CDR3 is CASSQDSRVQETQYF. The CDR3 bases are TGCGCCAGCAGCCAAGATTCCCGGGTCCAGGAGACCCAGTACTTC.

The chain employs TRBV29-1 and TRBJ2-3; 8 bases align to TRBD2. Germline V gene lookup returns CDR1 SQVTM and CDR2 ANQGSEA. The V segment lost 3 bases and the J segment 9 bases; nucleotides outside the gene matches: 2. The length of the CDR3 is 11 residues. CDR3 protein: CSVEASGTQYF. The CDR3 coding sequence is TGCAGCGTTGAGGCTAGCGGGACGCAGTATTTT.

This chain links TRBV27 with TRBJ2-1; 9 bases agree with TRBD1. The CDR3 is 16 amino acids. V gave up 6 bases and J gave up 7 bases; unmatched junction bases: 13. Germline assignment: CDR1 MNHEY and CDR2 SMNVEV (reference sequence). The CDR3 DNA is TGTGCCAGCAGACCCGGAGGGACAGGGCGGGCGAATGAGCAGTTCTTC. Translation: CASRPGGTGRANEQFF.

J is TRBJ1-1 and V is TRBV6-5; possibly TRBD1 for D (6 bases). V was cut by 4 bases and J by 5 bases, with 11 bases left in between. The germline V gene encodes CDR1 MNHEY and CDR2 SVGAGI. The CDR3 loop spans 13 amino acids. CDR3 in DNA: TGTGCCAGCAGTTCACAGGGAGGGACTGAAGCTTTCTTT. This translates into CASSSQGGTEAFF.

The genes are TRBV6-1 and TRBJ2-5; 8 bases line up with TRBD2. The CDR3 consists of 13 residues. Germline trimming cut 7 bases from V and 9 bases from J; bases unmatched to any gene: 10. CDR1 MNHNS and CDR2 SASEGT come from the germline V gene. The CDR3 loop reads CASMPLTGGAQYF. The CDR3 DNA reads TGTGCCAGCATGCCGCTAACCGGGGGGGCCCAGTACTTC.

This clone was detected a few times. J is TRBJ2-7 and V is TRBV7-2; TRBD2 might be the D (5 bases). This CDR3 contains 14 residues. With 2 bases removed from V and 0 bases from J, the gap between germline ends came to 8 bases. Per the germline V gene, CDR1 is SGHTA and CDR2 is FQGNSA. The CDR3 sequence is CASSLTRSSYEQYF. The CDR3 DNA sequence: TGTGCCAGCAGCTTAACTAGATCCTCCTACGAGCAGTACTTC.